The 14 T cell receptor beta chains given below trace back to one sample, sequenced in a study of cytomegalovirus exposure and HLA in healthy donors. PCR was performed using 60 Vbeta and 13 Jbeta primers. Clones were read by immunoSEQ multiplex PCR, and TCRdb kept only the in-frame ones, dropping some. The sample holds 120,000 to 150,000 clones; 73% are singletons and the top ten take roughly an eighth. Sequenced: PBMCs. Receptor source: a human donor in good health.

V is TRBV6-5 and J is TRBJ1-1; D is ambiguous. V lost 0 bases to trimming and J lost 1 base, with 6 bases between them. CDR1 is MNHEY and CDR2 is SVGAGI in the germline V gene. The CDR3 has 14 amino acids. DNA for the CDR3: TGTGCCAGCAGTTACTCAAGGAGGAACACTGAAGCTTTCTTT. The encoded protein is CASSYSRRNTEAFF.

The genes are TRBV6-6 and TRBJ1-2; D ambiguous. Trimming took off 5 bases at V and 8 bases at J, with 18 bases between the two ends. Germline-derived CDR1 and CDR2 are MNHNY and SVGAGI (reference sequence). CDR3 length equals 14 residues. CDR3 in amino acids: CASSPRGGHLGYTF. CDR3 bases: TGTGCCAGCAGTCCTCGGGGTGGGCACTTGGGCTACACCTTC.

The chain links TRBV5-1 to TRBJ2-7; 9 positions agree with TRBD1. V was pared by 5 bases and J by 2 bases, with 5 bases of the junction left unmatched. CDR1 is SGHRS, CDR2 YFSETQ, per germline. The CDR3 sequence is 14 residues long. In DNA form, the CDR3 reads TGCGCCAGCAGAACGGGACAGGGTCCCTACGAGCAGTACTTC. It specifies CASRTGQGPYEQYF.

This chain links TRBV30 with TRBJ2-2; TRBD2 agrees at 8 bases. V dropped 3 bases and J dropped 7; count of bases not matched to a gene: 10. The CDR3 covers 15 residues. The V gene's germline CDR1 is GTSNPN and CDR2 SVGIG (reference sequence). The CDR3 DNA reads as TGTGCCTGGAGGCCCAGCGGGAGATATAACGGGGAGCTGTTTTTT. Protein sequence: CAWRPSGRYNGELFF.

V is TRBV7-9 and J is TRBJ1-1; D is ambiguous. V was pared by 1 base and J by 1 base, with 10 bases between. This CDR3 is built from 15 residues. CDR1 SEHNR and CDR2 FQNEAQ come from the germline V gene (reference sequence). The DNA of the CDR3 is TGTGCCAGCAGCTTAGATTGGGCAACGAACACTGAAGCTTTCTTT. Amino acid sequence: CASSLDWATNTEAFF. The full variable domain, with the rest looked up from reference TRBV7-9 and TRBJ1-1, is DTGVSQNPRHKITKRGQNVTFRCDPISEHNRLYWYRQTLGQGPEFLTYFQNEAQLEKSRLLSDRFSAERPKGSFSTLEIQRTEQGDSAMYLCASSLDWATNTEAFFGQGTRLTVV.

J is TRBJ2-1 and V is TRBV21-1; TRBD2 is the table's D call, not checked against the DNA. TRBV21-1 is given as a pseudogene. The CDR3 spans 17 residues. The CDR3 reads CASSKEERADSYNEQFF. In DNA form, the CDR3 reads TGTGCCAGCAGCAAAGAGGAGAGGGCAGACTCCTACAATGAGCAGTTCTTC.

The chain employs TRBV28 and TRBJ1-1, with 7 bases fitting TRBD1. The CDR3 runs to 12 residues. Germline CDR1 MDHEN, CDR2 SYDVKM. The junction had 2 bases not matched to a gene; V was cut back by 5 bases and J by 5 bases. The CDR3: CASSQQGTEAFF. In nucleotides, the CDR3 is TGTGCCAGCAGTCAACAGGGGACTGAAGCTTTCTTT.

In its sample, this clone was seen many times. This CDR3 is also generated by other DNA sequences in the sample. The chain carries TRBV6-5 and TRBJ2-1; TRBD1 matches 9 bases. Germline lookup yields CDR1 MNHEY and CDR2 SVGAGI. This CDR3 contains 16 residues. Germline trimming cut 0 bases from V and 2 bases from J; bases unmatched to any gene: 2. The CDR3 reads CASSYSNRGPYNEQFF. The CDR3 DNA follows: TGTGCCAGCAGTTACTCAAACAGGGGGCCCTACAATGAGCAGTTCTTC.

The chain recombines TRBV5-5 with TRBJ1-5; TRBD1 matches at 9 bases. The CDR3 covers 16 residues. The germline CDR1 and CDR2 sequences are SGHKS and YYEKEE (reference sequence). With 4 bases clipped from V and 4 bases from J, the junction kept 9 bases outside the gene matches. CDR3 nucleotide sequence: TGTGCCAGCAGCAACTACAGGGGGCGCATTAATCAGCCCCAGCATTTT. It codes for CASSNYRGRINQPQHF.

The chain recombines TRBV9 with TRBJ2-7; D possibly corresponds to TRBD2 (6 bases). V gave up 3 bases and J gave up 5 bases, with 15 bases separating them. From germline, CDR1 is SGDLS and CDR2 YYNGEE. The CDR3 contains 14 residues. Written as DNA, the CDR3 is TGTGCCAGCAGCGCCCTTGGGGGGAACGACGAGCAGTACTTC. Translating gives CASSALGGNDEQYF.

V usage is TRBV4-1 and J usage is TRBJ1-6; the match to TRBD1 covers 9 bases. Germline-derived CDR1 and CDR2 are MGHRA and YSYEKL. This CDR3 region has 17 residues. V shed 0 bases and J 8 bases; nucleotides not matched to a gene: 8. For the CDR3, the DNA is TGCGCCAGCAGCCAAGAAACAGGGGGCATTCCCTATTCACCCCTCCACTTT. This sequence encodes CASSQETGGIPYSPLHF.

In its sample, this clone was seen a few times. The CDR3 protein is CASSLAGTAGGNTIYF. The CDR3 DNA is TGCGCCAGCAGCTTGGCCGGGACAGCAGGCGGAAACACCATATATTTT. The V gene is TRBV5-1, the J gene TRBJ1-3; 7 bases agree with TRBD1. This CDR3 contains 16 residues. The V gene's germline CDR1 is SGHRS and CDR2 YFSETQ. The V and J ends lost 0 bases and 4 bases, in that order; junction bases with no gene match: 7. Together with reference TRBV5-1 and TRBJ1-3, the CDR3 gives the full variable domain: KAGVTQTPRYLIKTRGQQVTLSCSPISGHRSVSWYQQTPGQGLQFLFEYFSETQRNKGNFPGRFSGRQFSNSRSEMNVSTLELGDSALYLCASSLAGTAGGNTIYFGEGSWLTVV.

The chain carries TRBV6-5 and TRBJ2-3; TRBD2 matches 8 bases. CDR3 size: 14 residues. CDR1 and CDR2 (germline): MNHEY, SVGAGI. J was trimmed by 4 bases and V by 5 bases; bases with no gene match: 5. In nucleotides, the CDR3 is TGTGCCAGCAGTCCCGGACTAGCCCCAGATACGCAGTATTTT. Translating gives CASSPGLAPDTQYF.

This clone turned up a few times. CDR3 sequence reads: CASSSIRAGQGVLNTEAFF. The DNA for the CDR3 is TGTGCCAGCAGCAGTATAAGAGCGGGACAAGGGGTTTTGAACACTGAAGCTTTCTTT. The chain couples TRBV27 to TRBJ1-1, with D possibly TRBD1 on 6 matching bases. V lost 6 bases and J lost 0, with 26 bases in between. The germline CDR1 and CDR2 sequences are MNHEY and SMNVEV (reference sequence). The CDR3 spans 19 residues.